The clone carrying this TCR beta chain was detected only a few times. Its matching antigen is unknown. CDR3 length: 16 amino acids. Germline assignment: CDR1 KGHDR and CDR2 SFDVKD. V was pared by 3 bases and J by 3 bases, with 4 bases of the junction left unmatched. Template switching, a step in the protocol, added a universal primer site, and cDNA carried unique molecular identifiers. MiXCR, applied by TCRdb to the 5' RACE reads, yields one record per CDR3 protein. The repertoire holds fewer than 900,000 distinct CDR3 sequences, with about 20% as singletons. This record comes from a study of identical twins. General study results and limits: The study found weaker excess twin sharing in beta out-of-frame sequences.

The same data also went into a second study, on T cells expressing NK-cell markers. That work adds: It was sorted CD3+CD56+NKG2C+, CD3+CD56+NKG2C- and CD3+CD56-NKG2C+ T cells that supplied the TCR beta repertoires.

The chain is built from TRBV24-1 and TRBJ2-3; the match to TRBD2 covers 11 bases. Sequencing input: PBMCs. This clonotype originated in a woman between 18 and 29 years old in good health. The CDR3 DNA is TGTGCCACCAGTGATACACTAGCGGGAGAGACAGATACGCAGTATTTT. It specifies CATSDTLAGETDTQYF.